One sample yielded the 15 T cell receptor beta chains listed below, sequenced in a study of memory CD4+ T cells and cytomegalovirus serostatus. Single viable CD3+CD4+CD8-CD45RO+ cells were sorted as the memory CD4+ T cells. The data were produced by immunoSEQ multiplex PCR, yet TCRdb's version contains in-frame clones alone and is incomplete. Counted here are around 50,000 clones, just under 80% occurring once; the ten biggest clones make up about 0.7%. The sample comprised memory CD4+ T cells from blood. The receptors stem from an adult in good health and CMV-seronegative.

The V and J genes are TRBV10-2 and TRBJ2-3; TRBD2 matches 8 bases. Looked up from germline, CDR1 is WSHSY and CDR2 is SAAADI. The CDR3 loop spans 15 amino acids. The junction had 8 bases not matched to a gene; V was cut back by 3 bases and J by 6 bases. CDR3 protein: CASSDGLAGVDTQYF. CDR3 nucleotide sequence: TGCGCCAGCAGTGATGGACTAGCAGGAGTGGATACGCAGTATTTT.

This chain connects TRBV29-1 to TRBJ2-1; 10 positions agree with TRBD2. CDR1 is SQVTM and CDR2 is ANQGSEA in the germline V gene. This CDR3 has 14 residues. J lost 8 bases, V lost 3 bases, and 7 bases had no gene match. CDR3 coding DNA: TGCAGCGTTGAGGGTCTAGCGGGAGCATATGAGCAGTTCTTC. Its translation is CSVEGLAGAYEQFF.

The J gene is TRBJ1-2, the V gene TRBV7-2; weak D call: TRBD1 (5 bases). Looked up from germline, CDR1 is SGHTA and CDR2 is FQGNSA. This CDR3 comprises 15 residues. Trimming pared 3 bases from V and 3 bases from J, leaving 14 bases between. The CDR3 nucleotides are TGTGCCAGCAGCTTTAGCGCAGGGCTGGACTATGGCTACACCTTC. As protein: CASSFSAGLDYGYTF.

The chain combines TRBV7-8 with TRBJ2-7; the match to TRBD2 covers 7 bases. The CDR3 spans 15 residues. Germline CDR1 is SGHVS and CDR2 is FQNEAQ. After removal of 5 bases from V and 2 bases from J, the junction contained 9 bases not matched to a gene. This CDR3 is CASSPRASGTYEQYF. The DNA for the CDR3 is TGTGCCAGCAGCCCCCGGGCTAGCGGAACCTACGAGCAGTACTTC.

This clone was counted a few times. The chain has TRBV2 and TRBJ1-5; D may be TRBD1 (5 bases). Germline loops: CDR1 SNHLY, CDR2 FYNNEI. The CDR3 extends over 15 amino acids. V lost 4 bases to trimming and J lost 1 base, with 11 bases between them. CDR3 in amino acids: CASSGIWDSNQPQHF. For the CDR3, the DNA is TGTGCCAGCAGTGGGATTTGGGACAGCAATCAGCCCCAGCATTTT.

The V call is TRBV11-1, the J call TRBJ1-2; possible D gene TRBD1, 5 bases. The CDR3 totals 15 residues. V shed 6 bases and J shed 4 bases, with 18 bases lying between them. Germline lookup yields CDR1 SGHAT and CDR2 FQDESV (reference sequence). Here the CDR3 DNA reads TGTGCCAGCAGTCGCTCCGGGACGGAAGTCTATGGCTACACCTTC. Its translation is CASSRSGTEVYGYTF.

The sample holds one count of this clone. V usage is TRBV28 and J usage is TRBJ1-4; D gene ambiguous. The germline CDR1 and CDR2 sequences are MDHEN and SYDVKM. CDR3 length equals 19 residues. Trimming took off 2 bases at V and 7 bases at J, with 26 bases between the two ends. The CDR3 sequence: CASSLIWCVAIDYSEKLFF. In DNA, the CDR3 is TGTGCCAGCAGTTTAATTTGGTGTGTGGCCATTGATTATAGTGAAAAACTGTTTTTT.

The chain carries TRBV4-1 and TRBJ2-3, with no clear D. The V and J ends lost 2 bases and 2 bases respectively, with 14 bases between them. Germline lookup yields CDR1 MGHRA and CDR2 YSYEKL. The CDR3 spans 16 residues. The CDR3 region has the DNA TGCGCCAGCAGCCAACTCAACCTCGGTTTCACAGATACGCAGTATTTT. Protein sequence: CASSQLNLGFTDTQYF.

The chain employs TRBV9 and TRBJ2-3; tentative D call: TRBD2 (5 bases). The CDR3 has 16 amino acids. Trimming pared 4 bases from V and 1 base from J, leaving 16 bases between. Germline V lookup: CDR1 SGDLS, CDR2 YYNGEE. CDR3 sequence reads: CASSPRGPERTDTQYF. The CDR3 coding sequence is TGTGCCAGCAGCCCCCGAGGGCCGGAACGCACAGATACGCAGTATTTT.

This clone has a single count. The chain employs TRBV27 and TRBJ2-2, with no clear D. Germline-derived CDR1 and CDR2 are MNHEY and SMNVEV (reference sequence). V dropped 5 bases and J dropped 0 bases, with 13 bases sitting between them. This CDR3 region has 16 residues. CDR3 in amino acids: CASSLQKLTNTGELFF. In DNA form, the CDR3 reads TGTGCCAGCAGTCTGCAGAAGTTAACGAACACCGGGGAGCTGTTTTTT.

About this clone itself: Mismatch with germline at one junction end may stem from a read error. The rearrangement uses TRBV7-7 and TRBJ2-2, with 12 bases identical to TRBD2. The length of the CDR3 is 20 residues. Germline values: CDR1 SSHAT, CDR2 FNYEAQ (reference sequence). The CDR3 loop reads CASSLRYSVLAGGDTGELFF. The CDR3 region has the DNA TGTGCTAGCAGCTTAAGGTATTCTGTGCTAGCGGGAGGGGACACCGGGGAGCTGTTTTTT.

The chain recombines TRBV4-2 with TRBJ1-3; D possibly corresponds to TRBD1 (5 bases). The CDR3 length is 18 residues. Germline lookup yields CDR1 LGHNA and CDR2 YNFKEQ. The ends were cut back, 0 bases at V and 0 bases at J, with 15 bases in the middle. CDR3 in DNA: TGTGCCAGCAGCCAAGATGTTGCCAGGGACGCCTCTGGAAACACCATATATTTT. This encodes CASSQDVARDASGNTIYF.

The chain combines TRBV28 with TRBJ1-5, with D maybe TRBD1 (5 bases). Per germline, CDR1 MDHEN and CDR2 SYDVKM. The CDR3 has 17 residues. Trimming removed 2 bases from V and 4 bases from J, with 18 bases in between. In nucleotides, the CDR3 is TGTGCCAGCAGTTTAAGGTTACTGGCCAGGGCAAATCAGCCCCAGCATTTT. This codes for CASSLRLLARANQPQHF.

Worth noting for this clone: Other DNA sequences within the sample encode an identical CDR3. The chain couples TRBV9 to TRBJ2-1; D tentatively reads TRBD1 or TRBD2 (5 bases each). This CDR3 contains 13 residues. V shed 1 base and J shed 8 bases, with 10 bases lying between them. Germline V gene lookup returns CDR1 SGDLS and CDR2 YYNGEE. CDR3 amino acids: CASSVRGVDEQFF. CDR3 sequence (DNA): TGTGCCAGCAGCGTAAGAGGGGTGGATGAGCAGTTCTTC.

The sample holds a few counts of this clone. The chain uses TRBV4-1 and TRBJ1-1, with 7 bases lining up with TRBD1. V shed 3 bases and J 1 base; nucleotides not matched to a gene: 5. The CDR3 contains 15 residues. Per germline, CDR1 MGHRA and CDR2 YSYEKL. Written as DNA, the CDR3 is TGCGCCAGCAGCCAGGGGGACAGTAGGAACACTGAAGCTTTCTTT. It is translated as CASSQGDSRNTEAFF.